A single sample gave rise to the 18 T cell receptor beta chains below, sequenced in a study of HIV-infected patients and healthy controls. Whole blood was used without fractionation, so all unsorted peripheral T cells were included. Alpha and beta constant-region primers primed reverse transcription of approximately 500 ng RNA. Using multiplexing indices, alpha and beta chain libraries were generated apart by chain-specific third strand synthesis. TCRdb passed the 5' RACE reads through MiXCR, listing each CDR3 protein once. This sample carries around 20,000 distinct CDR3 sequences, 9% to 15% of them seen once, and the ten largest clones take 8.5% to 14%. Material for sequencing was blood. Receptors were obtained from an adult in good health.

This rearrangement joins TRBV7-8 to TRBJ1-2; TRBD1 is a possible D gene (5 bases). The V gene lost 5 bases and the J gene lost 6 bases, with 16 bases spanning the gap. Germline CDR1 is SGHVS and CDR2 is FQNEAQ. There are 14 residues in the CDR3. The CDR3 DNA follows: TGTGCCAGCAGCCCAAGGCCGCAACAGGATGGCTACACCTTC. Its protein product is CASSPRPQQDGYTF. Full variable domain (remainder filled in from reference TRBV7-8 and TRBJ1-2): GAGVSQSPRYKVAKRGQDVALRCDPISGHVSLFWYQQALGQGPEFLTYFQNEAQLDKSGLPSDRFFAERPEGSVSTLKIQRTQQEDSAVYLCASSPRPQQDGYTFGSGTRLTVV.

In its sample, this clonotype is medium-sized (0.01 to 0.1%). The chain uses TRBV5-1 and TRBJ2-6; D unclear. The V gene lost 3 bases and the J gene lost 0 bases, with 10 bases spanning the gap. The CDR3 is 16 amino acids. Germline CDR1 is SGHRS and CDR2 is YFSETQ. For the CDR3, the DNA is TGCGCCAGCAGCTCCAGGTATACCTCTGGGGCCAACGTCCTGACTTTC. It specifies CASSSRYTSGANVLTF. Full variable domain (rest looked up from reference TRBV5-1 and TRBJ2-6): KAGVTQTPRYLIKTRGQQVTLSCSPISGHRSVSWYQQTPGQGLQFLFEYFSETQRNKGNFPGRFSGRQFSNSRSEMNVSTLELGDSALYLCASSSRYTSGANVLTFGAGSRLTVL.

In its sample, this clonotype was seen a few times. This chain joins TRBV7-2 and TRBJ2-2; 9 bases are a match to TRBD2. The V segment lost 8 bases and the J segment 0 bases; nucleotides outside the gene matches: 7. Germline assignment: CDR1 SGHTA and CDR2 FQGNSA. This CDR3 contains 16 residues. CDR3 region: CASPVSGGTNTGELFF. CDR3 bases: TGTGCCAGCCCAGTCAGCGGGGGGACGAACACCGGGGAGCTGTTTTTT.

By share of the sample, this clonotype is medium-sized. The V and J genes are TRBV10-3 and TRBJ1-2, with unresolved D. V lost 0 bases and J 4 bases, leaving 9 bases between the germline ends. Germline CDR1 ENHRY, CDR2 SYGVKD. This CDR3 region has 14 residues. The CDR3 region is CAISESGPRYGYTF. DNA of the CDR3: TGTGCCATCAGTGAGTCGGGTCCACGCTATGGCTACACCTTC.

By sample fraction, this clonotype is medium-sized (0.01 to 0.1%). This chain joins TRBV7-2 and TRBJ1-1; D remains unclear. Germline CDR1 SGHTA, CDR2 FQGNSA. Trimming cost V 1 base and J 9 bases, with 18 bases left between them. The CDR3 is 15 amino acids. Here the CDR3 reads CASSLVEQALGKAFF. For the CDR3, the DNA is TGTGCCAGCAGCTTAGTGGAACAAGCCTTGGGGAAAGCTTTCTTT.

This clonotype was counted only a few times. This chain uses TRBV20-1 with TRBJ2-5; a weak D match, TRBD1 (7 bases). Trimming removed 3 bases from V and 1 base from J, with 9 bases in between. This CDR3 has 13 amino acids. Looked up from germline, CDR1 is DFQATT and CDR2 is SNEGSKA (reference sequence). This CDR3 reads CSASQGGQETQYF. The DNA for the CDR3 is TGCAGTGCTAGTCAGGGGGGCCAAGAGACCCAGTACTTC.

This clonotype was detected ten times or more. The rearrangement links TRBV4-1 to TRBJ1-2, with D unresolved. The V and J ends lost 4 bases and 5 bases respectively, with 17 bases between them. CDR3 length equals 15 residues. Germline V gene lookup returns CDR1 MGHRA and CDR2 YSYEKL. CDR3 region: CASSLNSGLVYGYTF. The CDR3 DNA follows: TGCGCCAGCAGCCTGAATTCGGGCCTGGTTTATGGCTACACCTTC.

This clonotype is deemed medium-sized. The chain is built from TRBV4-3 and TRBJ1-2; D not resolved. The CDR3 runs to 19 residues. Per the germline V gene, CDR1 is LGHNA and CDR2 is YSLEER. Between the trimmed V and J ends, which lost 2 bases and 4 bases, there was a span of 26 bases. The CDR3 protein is CASSQKRRVHSQLLYGYTF. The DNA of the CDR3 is TGCGCCAGCAGCCAAAAACGCCGTGTCCACAGCCAATTACTCTATGGCTACACCTTC.

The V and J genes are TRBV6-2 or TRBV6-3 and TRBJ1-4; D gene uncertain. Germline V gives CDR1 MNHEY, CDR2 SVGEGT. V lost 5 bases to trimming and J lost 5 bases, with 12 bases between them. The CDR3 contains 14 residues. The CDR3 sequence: CASSARPTNEKLFF. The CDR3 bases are TGTGCCAGCAGTGCTAGACCGACGAATGAAAAACTGTTTTTT.

The CDR3 region has the DNA TGTGCCAGCAGCTTAGTTGGGGGGGGAGCTTCGGGAGATACGCAGTATTTT. Translated: CASSLVGGGASGDTQYF. V gene TRBV7-3 combines with J gene TRBJ2-3; 7 bases map to TRBD2. V gave up 2 bases and J gave up 5 bases; unmatched junction bases: 13. The CDR3 is made up of 17 amino acids. CDR1 SGHTA and CDR2 FQGTGA come from the germline V gene.

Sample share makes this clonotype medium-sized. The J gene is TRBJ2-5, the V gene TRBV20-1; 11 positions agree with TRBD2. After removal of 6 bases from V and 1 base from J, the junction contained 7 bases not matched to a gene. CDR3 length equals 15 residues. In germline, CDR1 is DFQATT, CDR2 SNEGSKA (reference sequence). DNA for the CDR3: TGCAGTGCCCCCCCCGGGACTAGCGGCCAAGAGACCCAGTACTTC. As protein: CSAPPGTSGQETQYF.

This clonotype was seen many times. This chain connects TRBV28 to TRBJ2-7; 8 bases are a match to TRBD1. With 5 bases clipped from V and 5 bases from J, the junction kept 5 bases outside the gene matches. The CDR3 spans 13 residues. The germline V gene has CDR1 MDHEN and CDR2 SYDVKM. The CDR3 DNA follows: TGTGCCAGCAGTCGACAGGGGATCCACGAGCAGTACTTC. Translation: CASSRQGIHEQYF.

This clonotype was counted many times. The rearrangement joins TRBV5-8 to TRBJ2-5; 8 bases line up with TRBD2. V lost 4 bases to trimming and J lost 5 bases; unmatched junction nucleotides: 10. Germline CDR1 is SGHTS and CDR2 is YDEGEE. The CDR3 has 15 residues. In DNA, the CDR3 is TGTGCCAGCAGCCGCGCCGTAGCGGGGATGGAGACCCAGTACTTC. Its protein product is CASSRAVAGMETQYF.

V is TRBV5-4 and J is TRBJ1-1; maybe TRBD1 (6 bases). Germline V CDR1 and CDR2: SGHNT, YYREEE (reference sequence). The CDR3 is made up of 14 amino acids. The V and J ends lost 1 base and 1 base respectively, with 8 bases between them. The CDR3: CASSLTGRNTEAFF. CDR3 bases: TGTGCCAGCAGCTTGACAGGGAGGAACACTGAAGCTTTCTTT.

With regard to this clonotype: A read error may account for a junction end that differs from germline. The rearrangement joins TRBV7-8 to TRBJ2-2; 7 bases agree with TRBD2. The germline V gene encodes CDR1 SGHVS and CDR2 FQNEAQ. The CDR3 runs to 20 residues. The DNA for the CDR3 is TGTGCCAGCAGCCTAGCTCGGTCTCTAGTGGGCGGGGGTTACACCGGGGAGCTGTTTTTT. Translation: CASSLARSLVGGGYTGELFF.

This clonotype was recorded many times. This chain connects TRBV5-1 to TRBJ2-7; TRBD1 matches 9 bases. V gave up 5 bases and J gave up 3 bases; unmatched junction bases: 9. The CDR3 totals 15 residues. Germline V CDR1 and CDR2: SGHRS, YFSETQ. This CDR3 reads CASSHPGQGRYEQYF. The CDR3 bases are TGCGCCAGCAGTCATCCGGGACAGGGACGCTACGAGCAGTACTTC.

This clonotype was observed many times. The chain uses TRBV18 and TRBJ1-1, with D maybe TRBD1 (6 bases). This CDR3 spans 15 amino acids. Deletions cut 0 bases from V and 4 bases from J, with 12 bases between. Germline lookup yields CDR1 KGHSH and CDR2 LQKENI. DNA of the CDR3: TGTGCCAGCTCACCACCGACAGGCTGGGGCACTGAAGCTTTCTTT. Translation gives CASSPPTGWGTEAFF.

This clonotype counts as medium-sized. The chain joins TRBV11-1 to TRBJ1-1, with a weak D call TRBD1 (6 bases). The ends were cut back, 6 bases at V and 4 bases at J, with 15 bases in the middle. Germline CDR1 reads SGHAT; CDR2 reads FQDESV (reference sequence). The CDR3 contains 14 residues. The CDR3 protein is CASSSPQGPTEAFF. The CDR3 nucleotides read TGTGCCAGCAGTTCGCCGCAGGGGCCCACTGAAGCTTTCTTT. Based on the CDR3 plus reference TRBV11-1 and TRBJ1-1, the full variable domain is EAEVAQSPRYKITEKSQAVAFWCDPISGHATLYWYRQILGQGPELLVQFQDESVVDDSQLPKDRFSAERLKGVDSTLKIQPAELGDSAMYLCASSSPQGPTEAFFGQGTRLTVV.